Given below is one TCR beta chain in context. What it recognizes is unknown. The data stem from a study of shared clonotypes between healthy human individuals. Study context: Researchers assigned three CD4 naive, three CD4 memory, two CD8 naive and one CD8 memory plate to each donor. Study-level findings and limits: Generally, naive subsets came out with larger estimated richness than memory subsets.

Assay used: immunoSEQ multiplex PCR; TCRdb lists only in-frame clones, some missing. The sample yields 1.5 million to 1.9 million clones, 98% seen once. The V gene end was trimmed by 5 bases and the J gene end by 5 bases; junction bases not matched to a gene: 6. Germline CDR1 is SGHTA and CDR2 is FQGTGA. This CDR3 has 15 residues. Researchers partitioned CD4+ cells into CD45RA+ naive and CD45RA-negative memory subsets. V gene TRBV7-3 combines with J gene TRBJ2-7; 13 positions agree with TRBD2. Source material: naive CD4+ T cells sorted from blood. Subset of the sample: CD45RA+ positively selected. The receptor was derived from a man aged 25 to 45 in good health. The CDR3 nucleotides read TGTGCCAGCAGCCCCGGGACTAGCGGGATCAACGAGCAGTACTTC. Translated, it gives CASSPGTSGINEQYF.